This T cell receptor (beta chain) is drawn from a study of OX40 agonist ivuxolimab in advanced cancers. Study-level findings and limits: Dosing at 0.1 to 3.0 mg/kg was accompanied by clonal expansion of CD4+ and CD8+ blood T cells by week 6. Some patients who did not respond also had low normalized T-cell clonal expansion.

In regard to this clone: Its antigen is not identified.

The data were produced by immunoSEQ multiplex PCR, yet TCRdb's version contains in-frame clones alone and is incomplete. The sample includes tens of thousands of clones, 88% of them seen just once. Germline values: CDR1 MNHEY, CDR2 SMNVEV (reference sequence). Losses at the gene ends were 6 bases for V and 7 bases for J; bases not matched to a gene: 8. The length of the CDR3 is 14 residues. V usage is TRBV27 and J usage is TRBJ1-2, with TRBD1 identical over 10 bases. This clonotype originated in an adult with an advanced solid tumor such as melanoma, head and neck, liver or kidney cancer. The source was CD4+ or CD8+ T cells sorted from blood, collected in a trial of the OX40 agonist ivuxolimab. The CDR3 bases are TGTGCCAGCAGAAGGACAGGGGGAGTGTCTGGCTACACCTTC. The encoded protein is CASRRTGGVSGYTF.